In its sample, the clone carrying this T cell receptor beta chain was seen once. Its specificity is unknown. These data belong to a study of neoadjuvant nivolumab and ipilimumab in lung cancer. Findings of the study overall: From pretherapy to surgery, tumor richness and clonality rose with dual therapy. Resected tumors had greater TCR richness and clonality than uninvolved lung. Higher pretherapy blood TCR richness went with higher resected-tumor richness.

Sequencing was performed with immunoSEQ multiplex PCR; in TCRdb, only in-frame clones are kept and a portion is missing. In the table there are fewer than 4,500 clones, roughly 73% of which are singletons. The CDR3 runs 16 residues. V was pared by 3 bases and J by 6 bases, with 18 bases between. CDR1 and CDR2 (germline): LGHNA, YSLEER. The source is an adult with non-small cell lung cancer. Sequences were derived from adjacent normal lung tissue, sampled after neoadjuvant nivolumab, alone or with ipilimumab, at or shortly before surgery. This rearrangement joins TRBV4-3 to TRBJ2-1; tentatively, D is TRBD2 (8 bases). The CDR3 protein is CASSHHGTRGPNEQFF. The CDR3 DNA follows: TGCGCCAGCAGCCACCACGGGACTAGGGGGCCCAATGAGCAGTTCTTC.